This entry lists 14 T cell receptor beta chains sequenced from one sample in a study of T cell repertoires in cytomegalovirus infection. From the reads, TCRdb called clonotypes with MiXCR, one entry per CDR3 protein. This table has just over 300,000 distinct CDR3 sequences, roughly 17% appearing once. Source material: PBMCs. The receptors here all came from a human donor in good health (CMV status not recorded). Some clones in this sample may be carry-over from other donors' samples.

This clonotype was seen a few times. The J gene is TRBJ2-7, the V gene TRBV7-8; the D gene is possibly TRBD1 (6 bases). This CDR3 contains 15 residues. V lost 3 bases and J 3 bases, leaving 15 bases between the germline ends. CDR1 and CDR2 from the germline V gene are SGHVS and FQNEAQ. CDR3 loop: CASSFQGNDGYEQYF. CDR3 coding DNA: TGTGCCAGCAGCTTCCAGGGGAATGACGGCTACGAGCAGTACTTC.

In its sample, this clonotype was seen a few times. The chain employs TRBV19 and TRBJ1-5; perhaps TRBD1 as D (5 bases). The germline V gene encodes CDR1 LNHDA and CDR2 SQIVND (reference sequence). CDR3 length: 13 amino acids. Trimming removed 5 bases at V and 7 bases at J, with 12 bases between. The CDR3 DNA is TGTGCCAGTAGTGGGCAGGGTTCGCAGCCCCAGCATTTT. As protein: CASSGQGSQPQHF. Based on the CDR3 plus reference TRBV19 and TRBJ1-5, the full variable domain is DGGITQSPKYLFRKEGQNVTLSCEQNLNHDAMYWYRQDPGQGLRLIYYSQIVNDFQKGDIAEGYSVSREKKESFPLTVTSAQKNPTAFYLCASSGQGSQPQHFGDGTRLSIL.

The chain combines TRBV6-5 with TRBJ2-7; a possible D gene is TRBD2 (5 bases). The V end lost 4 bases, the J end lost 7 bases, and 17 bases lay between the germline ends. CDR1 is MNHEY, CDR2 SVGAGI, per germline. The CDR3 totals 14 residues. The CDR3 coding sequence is TGTGCCAGCAGTTCCCTACCACTAACTAGTGAGCAGTACTTC. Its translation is CASSSLPLTSEQYF.

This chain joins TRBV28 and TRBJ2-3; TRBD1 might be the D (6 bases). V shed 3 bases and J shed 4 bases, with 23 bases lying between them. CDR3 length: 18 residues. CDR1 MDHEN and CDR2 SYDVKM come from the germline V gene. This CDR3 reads CASSFRGGHGFGADTQYF. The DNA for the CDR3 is TGTGCCAGCAGTTTCCGTGGGGGACATGGGTTTGGGGCAGATACGCAGTATTTT.

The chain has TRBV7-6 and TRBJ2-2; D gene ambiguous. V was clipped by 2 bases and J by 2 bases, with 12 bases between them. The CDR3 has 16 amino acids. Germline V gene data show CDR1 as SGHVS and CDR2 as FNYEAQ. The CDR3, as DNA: TGTGCCAGCAGCTTACATCCAGCCAGTAACACCGGGGAGCTGTTTTTT. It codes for CASSLHPASNTGELFF. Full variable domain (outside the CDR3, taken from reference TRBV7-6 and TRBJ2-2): GAGVSQSPRYKVTKRGQDVALRCDPISGHVSLYWYRQALGQGPEFLTYFNYEAQQDKSGLPNDRFSAERPEGSISTLTIQRTEQRDSAMYRCASSLHPASNTGELFFGEGSRLTVL.

Written as DNA, the CDR3 is TGTGCCACCGGTGGGTGGGCCGGGGAGCTGTTTTTT. Translating gives CATGGWAGELFF. The rearrangement joins TRBV10-3 to TRBJ2-2; the D is unclear. The CDR3 spans 12 residues. Germline V lookup: CDR1 ENHRY, CDR2 SYGVKD. V lost 10 bases and J lost 6, with 12 bases in between.

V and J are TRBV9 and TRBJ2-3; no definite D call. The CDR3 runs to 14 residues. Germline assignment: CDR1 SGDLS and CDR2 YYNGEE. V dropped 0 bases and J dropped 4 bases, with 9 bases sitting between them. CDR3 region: CASSVGSSADTQYF. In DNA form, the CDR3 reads TGTGCCAGCAGCGTAGGCTCCAGCGCAGATACGCAGTATTTT.

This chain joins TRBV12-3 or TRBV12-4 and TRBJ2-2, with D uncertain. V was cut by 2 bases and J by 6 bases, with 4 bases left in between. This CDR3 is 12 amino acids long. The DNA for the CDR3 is TGTGCCAGCAGTTTATTGTCCGGGGAGCTGTTTTTT. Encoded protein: CASSLLSGELFF.

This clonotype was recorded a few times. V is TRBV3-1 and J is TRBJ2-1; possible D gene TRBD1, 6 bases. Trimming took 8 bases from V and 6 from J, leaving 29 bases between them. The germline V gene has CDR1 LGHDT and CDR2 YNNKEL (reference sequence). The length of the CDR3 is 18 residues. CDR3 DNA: TGTGCCAGCTCCAGGGGCGGTCAATACAGGGTTTTTGGCAATGAGCAGTTCTTC. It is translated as CASSRGGQYRVFGNEQFF.

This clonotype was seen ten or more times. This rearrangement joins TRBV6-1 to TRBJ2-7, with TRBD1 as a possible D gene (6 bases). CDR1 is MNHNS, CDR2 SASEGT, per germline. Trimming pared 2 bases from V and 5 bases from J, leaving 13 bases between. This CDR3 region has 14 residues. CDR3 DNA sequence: TGTGCCAGCAGTGAAACAGGGCGTATGGACGAGCAGTACTTC. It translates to CASSETGRMDEQYF.

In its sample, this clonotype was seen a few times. This CDR3 is CATMPSLKTDTQYF. DNA of the CDR3: TGTGCCACCATGCCCAGCCTAAAAACAGATACGCAGTATTTT. The rearrangement uses TRBV10-3 and TRBJ2-3; no definite D call. In germline, CDR1 is ENHRY, CDR2 SYGVKD. V lost 10 bases and J 3 bases, leaving 17 bases between the germline ends. The CDR3 runs to 14 residues.

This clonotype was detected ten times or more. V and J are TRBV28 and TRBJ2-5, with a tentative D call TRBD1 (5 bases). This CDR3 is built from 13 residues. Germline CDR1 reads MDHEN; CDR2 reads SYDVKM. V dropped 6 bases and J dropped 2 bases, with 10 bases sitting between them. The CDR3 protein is CASRRRTQETQYF. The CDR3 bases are TGTGCCAGCAGACGACGGACACAAGAGACCCAGTACTTC.

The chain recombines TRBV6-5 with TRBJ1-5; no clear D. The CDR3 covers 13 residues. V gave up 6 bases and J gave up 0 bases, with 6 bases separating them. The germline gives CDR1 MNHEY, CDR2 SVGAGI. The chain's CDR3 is CASRRYSNQPQHF. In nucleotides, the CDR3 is TGTGCCAGCAGGAGGTATAGCAATCAGCCCCAGCATTTT.

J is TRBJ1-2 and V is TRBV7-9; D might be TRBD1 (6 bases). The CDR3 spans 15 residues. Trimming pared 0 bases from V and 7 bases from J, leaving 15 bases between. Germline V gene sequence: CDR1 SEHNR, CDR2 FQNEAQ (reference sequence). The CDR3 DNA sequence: TGTGCCAGCAGCTTAGCTCAGACAGGCTATGGTGGCTACACCTTC. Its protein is CASSLAQTGYGGYTF.